This is a list of T cell receptor beta chains from one sample in a study of blood T cell repertoires in COVID-19. The method was immunoSEQ multiplex PCR; TCRdb's version includes in-frame clones alone and lacks a portion of them. The repertoire has about 110,000 clones, approximately 82% of them found once; the top ten carry about 4%. Material: peripheral blood. Source of these receptors: a woman in her seventies with acute or convalescent COVID-19. The conserved cysteine and the conserved F or W are not part of the CDR3 here. Clone size is not always given. Where it is, it says once, few, many or a class for expanded clones.

v_call: TRBV19
j_call: TRBJ2-4
clone_size: .
cdr3_aa: ASSPTGGNIQY

v_call: TRBV14
j_call: TRBJ1-3
clone_size: .
cdr3_aa: ASSPMTAGGNTIY

v_call: TRBV2
j_call: TRBJ1-6
clone_size: .
cdr3_aa: ASRRTDSPLH

v_call: TRBV28
j_call: TRBJ2-7
clone_size: .
cdr3_aa: ASSSTDKYEQY

v_call: TRBV19
j_call: TRBJ1-2
clone_size: .
cdr3_aa: ASSIGGGNTNYGYT

v_call: TRBV6-5
j_call: TRBJ2-1
clone_size: once
cdr3_aa: ASPSGTYNEQF

v_call: TRBV6-5
j_call: TRBJ1-5
clone_size: .
cdr3_aa: ASSSFEGAGQPQH

v_call: TRBV10-3
j_call: TRBJ1-1
clone_size: few
cdr3_aa: AITGTTNTEAF

v_call: TRBV6-5
j_call: TRBJ1-1
clone_size: .
cdr3_aa: ASRPTQGLTEAF

v_call: TRBV18
j_call: TRBJ1-1
clone_size: once
cdr3_aa: ASSPPAGAGVNTEAF

v_call: TRBV5-4
j_call: TRBJ2-1
clone_size: .
cdr3_aa: ASSLAAGGRYNEQF

v_call: TRBV5-4
j_call: TRBJ2-3
clone_size: .
cdr3_aa: ASSSGTDTQY

v_call: TRBV4-1
j_call: TRBJ1-2
clone_size: .
cdr3_aa: ASSQDSVLGSASNYGYT

v_call: TRBV6-4
j_call: TRBJ1-6
clone_size: .
cdr3_aa: ASRWDRKMGYNSPLH

v_call: TRBV2
j_call: TRBJ1-2
clone_size: .
cdr3_aa: ASSEGGAGNYGYT

v_call: TRBV19
j_call: TRBJ1-1
clone_size: .
cdr3_aa: ASSASTSMTEAF

v_call: TRBV19
j_call: TRBJ1-5
clone_size: .
cdr3_aa: ASTWTGNQPQH

v_call: TRBV23-1
j_call: TRBJ1-3
clone_size: once
cdr3_aa: ASSHRTALLGNTIY

v_call: TRBV7-2
j_call: TRBJ1-2
clone_size: few
cdr3_aa: ASSLSPGQGASGYT

v_call: TRBV12-3/TRBV12-4
j_call: TRBJ1-6
clone_size: .
cdr3_aa: ASSASNSPLH

v_call: TRBV28
j_call: TRBJ2-7
clone_size: .
cdr3_aa: ASSLDRFYEQY

v_call: TRBV5-6
j_call: TRBJ1-1
clone_size: .
cdr3_aa: ASGRFRGETEAF

v_call: TRBV21-1
j_call: TRBJ2-3
clone_size: once
cdr3_aa: ASSKRGRQGYTDTQY

v_call: TRBV19
j_call: TRBJ1-2
clone_size: .
cdr3_aa: ASINPGTGAAVDYGYT

v_call: TRBV6-5
j_call: TRBJ1-6
clone_size: .
cdr3_aa: ASSYWQGAENSPLH

v_call: TRBV5-8
j_call: TRBJ2-5
clone_size: .
cdr3_aa: ASSLGQGLETQY